Each of the 27 T cell receptor beta chains below was sequenced from the same sample in a study of shared clonotypes between healthy human individuals. Clones were read by immunoSEQ multiplex PCR, and TCRdb kept only the in-frame ones, dropping some. The sample has about 490,000 clones; over 70% are singletons. Material: PBMCs. The receptor source for this set is a middle-aged woman in good health. Some clones in this sample may be carry-over from other donors' samples.

This clone was recorded only once. The rearrangement joins TRBV7-3 to TRBJ1-2; TRBD1 agrees at 9 bases. CDR1 and CDR2 from the germline V gene are SGHTA and FQGTGA. CDR3 length: 14 amino acids. The ends lost 5 bases at V and 8 bases at J; junction bases unmatched: 9. The CDR3 region is CASSDTQGARGYTF. CDR3 DNA: TGTGCCAGCAGCGACACACAGGGGGCCAGGGGCTACACCTTC.

This clone came up many times. The same CDR3 arises from other DNA sequences in this sample as well. The chain joins TRBV6-5 to TRBJ2-7, with D hard to call. V was clipped by 2 bases and J by 6 bases, with 11 bases between them. This CDR3 contains 13 residues. The germline V gene has CDR1 MNHEY and CDR2 SVGAGI. CDR3 sequence reads: CASSYPPTGEQYF. The CDR3 DNA reads as TGTGCCAGCAGTTACCCCCCTACGGGCGAGCAGTACTTC.

This clone was detected once. This chain links TRBV7-9 with TRBJ2-1, with 8 bases that match TRBD1. J lost 1 base, V lost 5 bases, and 7 bases had no gene match. Germline values: CDR1 SEHNR, CDR2 FQNEAQ (reference sequence). CDR3 length equals 16 residues. The CDR3 bases are TGTGCCAGCAGCCATCGACAGGGGACGTCCTACAATGAGCAGTTCTTC. This codes for CASSHRQGTSYNEQFF.

The V gene is TRBV25-1, the J gene TRBJ1-1, with unresolved D. The germline V and J ends were trimmed by 6 bases and 1 base, with 15 bases remaining between them. The length of the CDR3 is 15 residues. The germline gives CDR1 MGHDK, CDR2 SYGVNS. The CDR3 protein is CASRPGLLRNTEAFF. The DNA for the CDR3 is TGTGCCAGCAGGCCCGGACTACTAAGGAACACTGAAGCTTTCTTT.

This sequence joins TRBV6-6 and TRBJ2-7; D unclear. The V and J ends lost 6 bases and 2 bases respectively, with 8 bases between them. The CDR3 covers 12 residues. Per the germline V gene, CDR1 is MNHNY and CDR2 is SVGAGI (reference sequence). The CDR3 is CASSHSPYEQYF. CDR3 DNA: TGTGCCAGCAGCCACAGCCCCTACGAGCAGTACTTC.

CDR3 loop: CASRPGGGARYEQYF. The DNA for the CDR3 is TGTGCCAGCAGACCAGGGGGAGGGGCTCGTTACGAGCAGTACTTC. This rearrangement joins TRBV28 to TRBJ2-7; TRBD1 or TRBD2 may be the D gene (7 bases each). V lost 6 bases, J lost 4 bases, and 19 bases lay in between. CDR1 is MDHEN, CDR2 SYDVKM, per germline. CDR3 length: 15 residues.

The chain is built from TRBV28 and TRBJ1-2; D unclear. Between the trimmed V and J ends, which lost 5 bases and 2 bases, there was a span of 12 bases. Germline V gene sequence: CDR1 MDHEN, CDR2 SYDVKM. The CDR3 is made up of 14 amino acids. The CDR3 loop is CASSINTVNYGYTF. In DNA, the CDR3 is TGTGCCAGCAGTATCAACACAGTAAACTATGGCTACACCTTC.

The V gene is TRBV28, the J gene TRBJ2-3, with D uncertain. CDR3 length: 12 amino acids. The germline V and J ends were trimmed by 5 bases and 1 base, with 4 bases remaining between them. From germline, CDR1 is MDHEN and CDR2 SYDVKM. The CDR3 DNA reads TGTGCCAGCAGTCAGGGCACAGATACGCAGTATTTT. Translation gives CASSQGTDTQYF.

The rearrangement links TRBV30 to TRBJ1-5, with D hard to call. Per germline, CDR1 GTSNPN and CDR2 SVGIG (reference sequence). This CDR3 comprises 14 residues. V was trimmed by 0 bases and J by 3 bases, leaving 9 bases between them. CDR3 sequence reads: CAWSVRGYNQPQHF. CDR3 DNA sequence: TGTGCCTGGAGTGTACGGGGTTACAATCAGCCCCAGCATTTT.

This chain uses TRBV19 with TRBJ1-5; D uncertain. Germline V CDR1 and CDR2: LNHDA, SQIVND (reference sequence). V was shortened by 7 bases and J by 3 bases, with 10 bases between the two germline ends. The CDR3 sequence is 13 residues long. CDR3 sequence: CASKDRDNQPQHF. In DNA form, the CDR3 reads TGTGCCAGTAAGGACCGCGACAATCAGCCCCAGCATTTT.

DNA of the CDR3: TGTGCCAGCAGGACCTACGAGCAGTACTTC. The encoded protein is CASRTYEQYF. V and J are TRBV28 and TRBJ2-7, with D unresolved. CDR1 is MDHEN and CDR2 is SYDVKM in the germline V gene. The CDR3 runs to 10 residues. V shed 6 bases and J shed 2 bases, with 2 bases lying between them.

A remark on this clone: This is likely an artifact of a read error, given a far larger clone one base away. The rearrangement links TRBV30 to TRBJ1-2; 8 bases are shared with TRBD1. Germline V lookup: CDR1 GTSNPN, CDR2 SVGIG (reference sequence). J lost 8 bases, V lost 1 base, and 6 bases had no gene match. This CDR3 contains 13 residues. CDR3 in DNA: TGTGCCTGGAGTGCGGACAGGGTAGAAGGCTACACCTTC. Its translation: CAWSADRVEGYTF.

This rearrangement joins TRBV30 to TRBJ2-1; D is possibly TRBD2 (6 bases). Germline CDR1 and CDR2: GTSNPN and SVGIG (reference sequence). V dropped 8 bases and J dropped 2 bases, with 19 bases sitting between them. CDR3 length: 15 residues. The CDR3 protein is CAGGIGSGPYNEQFF. The DNA for the CDR3 is TGTGCCGGAGGGATTGGTAGCGGCCCCTACAATGAGCAGTTCTTC.

Notes on this clone: One base separates it from a far larger clone, so it is likely a read error. This sample also contains other DNA sequences that code for the same CDR3. The chain uses TRBV30 and TRBJ1-4, with D perhaps TRBD1 (6 bases). This CDR3 region has 12 residues. CDR1 GTSNPN and CDR2 SVGIG come from the germline V gene (reference sequence). Trimming stripped 8 bases from V and 4 bases from J, with 11 bases between. CDR3 sequence (DNA): TGTGCCAGACAGGAGAATAATGAAAAACTGTTTTTT. Protein product: CARQENNEKLFF.

Concerning this clone: Being one base from a much bigger clone, this may be a read error. The genes are TRBV18 and TRBJ2-7; D possibly corresponds to TRBD1 (6 bases). Germline-derived CDR1 and CDR2 are KGHSH and LQKENI. CDR3 length: 14 residues. The CDR3 here is CSSSPYRDPYEQYF. In nucleotides, the CDR3 is TGTTCCAGCTCACCATACAGGGACCCCTACGAGCAGTACTTC.

Turning to this clone: A read error is the likely source, as a far larger clone sits one nucleotide away. The V gene is TRBV30, the J gene TRBJ2-1; no clear D. The CDR3 runs 13 residues. CDR1 and CDR2 from the germline V gene are GTSNPN and SVGIG (reference sequence). The CDR3 sequence: CAWSFTEYNGQFF. In DNA, the CDR3 is TGTGCCTGGAGTTTTACCGAATACAATGGGCAGTTCTTC.

This clone has only one observation. The chain has TRBV5-8 and TRBJ2-2, with D perhaps assigned TRBD1 or TRBD2 (5 bases each). Germline-derived CDR1 and CDR2 are SGHTS and YDEGEE. The CDR3 has 15 residues. V lost 4 bases, J lost 4 bases, and 14 bases lay in between. The CDR3 loop is CASSLSLRGTGELFF. In DNA, the CDR3 is TGTGCCAGCAGCCTAAGCCTGAGGGGCACCGGGGAGCTGTTTTTT.

On this clone itself: This clone may be a read error of a much larger clone one base away. The rearrangement links TRBV7-7 to TRBJ1-2, with 7 bases identical to TRBD1. V lost 5 bases, J lost 4 bases, and 4 bases stayed unmatched. The CDR3 covers 13 residues. The germline V gene encodes CDR1 SSHAT and CDR2 FNYEAQ (reference sequence). The CDR3, as DNA: TGTGCCAGCAGCCCAGACAGGGTCTATGGCTACACCTTC. It codes for CASSPDRVYGYTF. The variable domain in full, completed from reference TRBV7-7 and TRBJ1-2, reads GAGVSQSPRYKVTKRGQDVTLRCDPISSHATLYWYQQALGQGPEFLTYFNYEAQPDKSGLPSDRFSAERPEGSISTLTIQRTEQRDSAMYRCASSPDRVYGYTFGSGTRLTVV.

As to this clone: This likely stems from a read error, as it lies one base from a far larger clone. The CDR3 does not end in the conserved phenylalanine or tryptophan, so this is likely a read error. This chain joins TRBV6-5 and TRBJ2-3; D gene uncertain. Germline V gene lookup returns CDR1 MNHEY and CDR2 SVGAGI. V was shortened by 0 bases and J by 0 bases, with 10 bases between the two germline ends. CDR3 length: 16 residues. In nucleotides, the CDR3 is TGTGCCAGCAGTTACTCGTACAGCCTTAGCACAGATACGCAGTATCTT. It specifies CASSYSYSLSTDTQYL.

The rearrangement joins TRBV25-1 to TRBJ2-3, with 7 nucleotides matching TRBD1. This CDR3 is 16 amino acids long. The germline V gene has CDR1 MGHDK and CDR2 SYGVNS. V was pared by 10 bases and J by 1 base, with 14 bases of the junction left unmatched. CDR3 sequence reads: CATQLTTGQGTDTQYF. In DNA, the CDR3 is TGTGCCACTCAACTTACAACCGGACAGGGCACAGATACGCAGTATTTT.

Here the CDR3 reads CASSLGSSGYQPQHF. CDR3 DNA: TGTGCCAGCAGCTTAGGATCGTCGGGTTACCAGCCCCAGCATTTT. The chain employs TRBV7-2 and TRBJ1-5; D is ambiguous. The CDR3 is made up of 15 amino acids. V was pared by 1 base and J by 7 bases, with 14 bases between. CDR1 is SGHTA and CDR2 is FQGNSA in the germline V gene.

The V call is TRBV30, the J call TRBJ2-1, with a possible D match to TRBD2 (5 bases). With 6 bases removed from V and 0 bases from J, the gap between germline ends came to 12 bases. The CDR3 is 14 amino acids. In germline, CDR1 is GTSNPN, CDR2 SVGIG (reference sequence). Here the CDR3 DNA reads TGTGCCTGCAGGACTGCCAGCTCCTACAATGAGCAGTTCTTC. This sequence encodes CACRTASSYNEQFF.

This rearrangement joins TRBV4-1 to TRBJ2-5; 12 bases are shared with TRBD1. The V and J ends lost 4 bases and 4 bases, in that order; junction bases with no gene match: 7. This CDR3 region has 16 residues. The germline CDR1 and CDR2 sequences are MGHRA and YSYEKL. This chain's CDR3 is CASSRGTGGFRETQYF. CDR3 bases: TGCGCCAGCAGCCGAGGGACAGGGGGCTTCCGAGAGACCCAGTACTTC.

Only one count was recorded for this clone. At one end the junction does not follow the germline gene, possibly because of a read error. This sequence joins TRBV20-1 and TRBJ2-1; D gene unclear. The germline gives CDR1 DFQATT, CDR2 SNEGSKA (reference sequence). The CDR3 totals 11 residues. The CDR3 coding sequence is TGCAGTGCGAGAGGTGGATCTGAGCAGTTCTTC. Encoded protein: CSARGGSEQFF.

This rearrangement joins TRBV6-4 to TRBJ2-2; D might be TRBD2 (6 bases). The V gene's germline CDR1 is MRHNA and CDR2 SNTAGT. The V gene lost 10 bases and the J gene lost 0 bases, with 18 bases spanning the gap. This CDR3 comprises 16 residues. The CDR3 here is CAIRTQRAANTGELFF. CDR3 nucleotide sequence: TGTGCCATCAGGACTCAGCGGGCAGCGAACACCGGGGAGCTGTTTTTT.

A single count supports this clone. This chain connects TRBV27 to TRBJ2-7; possibly TRBD1 for D (5 bases). The CDR3 spans 14 residues. V was cut by 10 bases and J by 1 base, with 17 bases left in between. CDR1 MNHEY and CDR2 SMNVEV come from the germline V gene (reference sequence). CDR3 loop: CATVCGRESYEQYF. CDR3 DNA: TGTGCCACCGTTTGTGGCAGGGAATCCTACGAGCAGTACTTC.

This clone was observed at least ten times. The CDR3 nucleotides read TGTGCCAGCTGTGGTACAGGGGACTACTCCTACGAGCAGTACTTC. Translation gives CASCGTGDYSYEQYF. This chain connects TRBV28 to TRBJ2-7; D possibly uses TRBD1 or TRBD2 (7 bases each). The CDR3 has 15 amino acids. The germline V gene encodes CDR1 MDHEN and CDR2 SYDVKM. Trimming took off 8 bases at V and 0 bases at J, with 17 bases between the two ends.